What follows describes a single T cell receptor beta chain. The antigen is unknown. The PCR made use of 60 Vbeta and 13 Jbeta primers. In the original processing: Later work found around 80 million unique TCR beta chains, with 10 million to 14 million shared. Assay used: immunoSEQ multiplex PCR; TCRdb lists only in-frame clones, some missing. The DNA was the basis for D and trimming; V, J and clone size are from that table. This table holds more than 85,000 clones, less than 80% found once. The sample originates from a study of cytomegalovirus exposure and HLA in healthy donors. Whole-study context: Most donors, around 81% of around 400 genotyped, fell in the Caucasian-associated ancestry cluster. Notes on the study in general: In vitro experiments confirmed that three CMV-associated chains were specific for CMV antigens. TCR beta chains associated with HLA were, in a later analysis, more clonally expanded than equally common others.

The V gene lost 0 bases and the J gene lost 6 bases, with 17 bases spanning the gap. Germline V gene lookup returns CDR1 LGHNA and CDR2 YSLEER. The CDR3 is 16 residues long. The source of this sequence is a man aged 35 to 55 in good health and CMV-seronegative. This chain uses TRBV4-3 with TRBJ1-1; a possible D gene is TRBD1 (5 bases). Material for sequencing was PBMCs. The CDR3 loop reads CASSQEVPGLGSEAFF. The CDR3 DNA reads TGCGCCAGCAGCCAAGAGGTCCCAGGGCTCGGCTCTGAAGCTTTCTTT.